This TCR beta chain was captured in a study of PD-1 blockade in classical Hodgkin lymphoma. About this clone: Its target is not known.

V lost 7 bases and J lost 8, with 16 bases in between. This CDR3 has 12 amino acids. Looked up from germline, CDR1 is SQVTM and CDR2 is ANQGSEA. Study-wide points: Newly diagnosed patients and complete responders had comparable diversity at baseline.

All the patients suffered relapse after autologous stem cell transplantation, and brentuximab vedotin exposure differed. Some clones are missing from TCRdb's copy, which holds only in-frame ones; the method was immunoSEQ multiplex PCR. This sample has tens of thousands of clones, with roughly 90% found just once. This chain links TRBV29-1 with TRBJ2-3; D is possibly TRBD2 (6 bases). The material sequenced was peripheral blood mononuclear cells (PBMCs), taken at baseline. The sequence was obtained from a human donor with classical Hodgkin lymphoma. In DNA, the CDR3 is TGCAGCGCCACCCGACTAGAGGGTACGCAGTATTTT. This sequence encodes CSATRLEGTQYF.